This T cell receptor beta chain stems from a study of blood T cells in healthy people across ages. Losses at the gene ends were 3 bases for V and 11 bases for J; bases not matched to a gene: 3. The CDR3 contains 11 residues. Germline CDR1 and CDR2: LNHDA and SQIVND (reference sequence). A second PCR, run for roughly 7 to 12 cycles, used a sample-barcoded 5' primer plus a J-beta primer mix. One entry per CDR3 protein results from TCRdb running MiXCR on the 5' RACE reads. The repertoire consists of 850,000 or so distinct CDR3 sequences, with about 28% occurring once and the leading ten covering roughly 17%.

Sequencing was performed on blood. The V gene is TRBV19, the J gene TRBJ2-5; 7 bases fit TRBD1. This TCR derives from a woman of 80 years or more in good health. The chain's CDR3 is CASSMGQLQYF. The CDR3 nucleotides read TGTGCCAGTAGTATGGGACAGTTACAGTACTTC.